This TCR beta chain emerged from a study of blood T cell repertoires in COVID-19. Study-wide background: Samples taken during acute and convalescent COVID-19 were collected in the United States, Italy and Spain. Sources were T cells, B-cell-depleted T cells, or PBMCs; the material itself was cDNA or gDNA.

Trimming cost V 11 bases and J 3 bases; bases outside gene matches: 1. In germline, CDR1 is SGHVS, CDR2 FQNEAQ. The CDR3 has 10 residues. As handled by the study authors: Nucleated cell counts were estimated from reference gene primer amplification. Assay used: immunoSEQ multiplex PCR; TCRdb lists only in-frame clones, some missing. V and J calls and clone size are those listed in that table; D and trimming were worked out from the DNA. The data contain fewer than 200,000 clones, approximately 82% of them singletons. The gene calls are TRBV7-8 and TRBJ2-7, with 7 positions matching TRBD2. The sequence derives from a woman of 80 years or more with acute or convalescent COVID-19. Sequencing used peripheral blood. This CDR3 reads CACGSYEQYF. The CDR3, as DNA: TGTGCCTGCGGGAGCTACGAGCAGTACTTC.